One and the same sample provided the 24 T cell receptor beta chains below, sequenced in a study of blood T cells in healthy people across ages. Then a second PCR, running roughly 7 to 11 cycles, was carried out with a sample-barcoded 5' primer and a J-beta primer mix. In TCRdb, the 5' RACE reads were re-called with MiXCR into one record per CDR3 protein. The table includes more than 900,000 distinct CDR3 sequences, approximately 32% detected once. Separately, the same data were catalogued under a study of T cells of mothers and their children.

The sequenced material came from blood. These receptors all stem from a woman aged 40 to 50 in good health.

The rearrangement uses TRBV7-9 and TRBJ1-2; D is undetermined. The CDR3 consists of 12 residues. CDR1 is SEHNR, CDR2 FQNEAQ, per germline (reference sequence). The V and J ends lost 1 base and 8 bases respectively, with 8 bases between them. DNA of the CDR3: TGTGCCAGCAGCTTAGACACGCCGGGCTACACCTTC. Its translation: CASSLDTPGYTF.

This clonotype was detected ten times or more. The rearrangement uses TRBV7-2 and TRBJ2-1, with D perhaps matching TRBD1 (6 bases). V lost 6 bases, J lost 10 bases, and 19 bases lay in between. The CDR3 totals 14 residues. Germline CDR1 reads SGHTA; CDR2 reads FQGNSA. In DNA, the CDR3 is TGTGCCAGCAGATACCGTCGGACAGAAGGGGAGCAGTTCTTC. Residues: CASRYRRTEGEQFF.

This clonotype was recorded at least ten times. The CDR3 loop reads CASSFEGQGRYEQYF. CDR3 DNA sequence: TGTGCCAGCAGTTTTGAGGGACAGGGGAGGTACGAGCAGTACTTC. The chain has TRBV28 and TRBJ2-7; 10 nucleotides match TRBD1. Trimming took 3 bases from V and 4 from J; bases not matched to a gene: 6. The V gene's germline CDR1 is MDHEN and CDR2 SYDVKM. The CDR3 consists of 15 residues.

Comments on this clonotype: This sequence may be a read error, since a much larger clone differs from it by one base. This rearrangement joins TRBV10-3 to TRBJ2-5, with TRBD2 matching over 10 bases. The germline gives CDR1 ENHRY, CDR2 SYGVKD. The CDR3 contains 15 residues. This CDR3 reads CAVSALGLAEETQYF. CDR3 nucleotide sequence: TGTGCCGTCAGTGCCCTAGGACTAGCGGAAGAGACCCAGTACTTC.

The V and J genes are TRBV20-1 and TRBJ1-4, with D maybe TRBD1 (5 bases). Germline V gene lookup returns CDR1 DFQATT and CDR2 SNEGSKA (reference sequence). The CDR3 runs to 12 residues. V lost 3 bases and J 7 bases, leaving 9 bases between the germline ends. CDR3: CSASYRSEKLFF. The CDR3 region has the DNA TGCAGTGCTAGTTACAGGAGTGAAAAACTGTTTTTT.

This clonotype was recorded at least ten times. The chain links TRBV6-5 to TRBJ2-7; 7 nucleotides agree with TRBD2. There are 16 residues in the CDR3. Germline values: CDR1 MNHEY, CDR2 SVGAGI. J gave up 0 bases and V 3 bases, and 8 bases lay outside the gene matches. The chain's CDR3 is CASSYKAGVLSYEQYF. In DNA form, the CDR3 reads TGTGCCAGCAGTTATAAGGCGGGGGTTCTCTCCTACGAGCAGTACTTC.

This clonotype was detected ten times or more. The J gene is TRBJ1-2, the V gene TRBV20-1; TRBD1 agrees at 7 bases. The CDR3 runs 12 residues. Germline-derived CDR1 and CDR2 are DFQATT and SNEGSKA (reference sequence). The DNA for the CDR3 is TGCAGCGCTGAGAGACAGGGATATGGCTACACCTTC. It encodes CSAERQGYGYTF.

The sample holds a few counts of this clonotype. Here the CDR3 omits its conserved ending phenylalanine or tryptophan, so a read error is the likely source. The DNA is left out, because the CDR3 cannot be placed on it with certainty; the CDR3 is given as TCRdb lists it. This chain links TRBV4-1 with TRBJ2-1; the table's D call, TRBD1, was not checked against the DNA. CDR1 MGHRA and CDR2 YSYEKL come from the germline V gene. The CDR3 length equals 16 residues, ends included. The CDR3 loop is CASSQIPGKFGYTFGS.

In regard to this clonotype: With a much larger clone just one base away, this may be a read error. The genes are TRBV14 and TRBJ2-7; D is perhaps TRBD1 (6 bases). V was pared by 2 bases and J by 5 bases, with 16 bases between. This CDR3 is built from 15 residues. Germline CDR1 SGHDN, CDR2 FVKESK. In nucleotides, the CDR3 is TGTGCCAGCAGCCAACTTCGGACAGAGGCCCACGAGCAGTACTTC. Its translation is CASSQLRTEAHEQYF.

This clonotype was seen a handful of times. This sequence joins TRBV10-3 and TRBJ1-5; 8 bases agree with TRBD1. CDR3 size: 13 residues. Germline trimming cut 8 bases from V and 4 bases from J; bases unmatched to any gene: 4. CDR1 and CDR2 from the germline V gene are ENHRY and SYGVKD. This CDR3 is CAIGGQGNQPQHF. The DNA of the CDR3 is TGTGCCATCGGCGGACAGGGAAATCAGCCCCAGCATTTT.

This clonotype has just a few counts. A much bigger clone sits one base away, suggesting this may be a read error. The genes are TRBV10-3 and TRBJ1-3; D remains unclear. Germline V gives CDR1 ENHRY, CDR2 SYGVKD. The CDR3 runs 15 residues. Trimming stripped 7 bases from V and 6 bases from J, with 19 bases between. The CDR3 region is CAINTGVRLENTIYF. CDR3 bases: TGTGCCATCAATACCGGCGTTAGGCTGGAAAACACCATATATTTT.

This chain connects TRBV2 to TRBJ2-5; 14 bases agree with TRBD2. This CDR3 spans 15 amino acids. V lost 6 bases, J lost 5 bases, and 5 bases stayed unmatched. Germline loops: CDR1 SNHLY, CDR2 FYNNEI. In DNA, the CDR3 is TGTGCCAGCAGGACTAGCGGGGGGGCCCGGGAGACCCAGTACTTC. It encodes CASRTSGGARETQYF.

The chain joins TRBV20-1 to TRBJ2-7; 15 nucleotides match TRBD2. The CDR3 is made up of 13 amino acids. The junction had 2 bases not matched to a gene; V was cut back by 5 bases and J by 6 bases. Looked up from germline, CDR1 is DFQATT and CDR2 is SNEGSKA (reference sequence). CDR3 coding DNA: TGCAGTGCTGGACTAGCGGGGGGGCGCGAGCAGTACTTC. It encodes CSAGLAGGREQYF.

This clonotype was recorded many times. The chain carries TRBV20-1 and TRBJ1-2; 10 bases align to TRBD1. After removal of 4 bases from V and 0 bases from J, the junction contained 5 bases not matched to a gene. Per germline, CDR1 DFQATT and CDR2 SNEGSKA (reference sequence). This CDR3 has 15 amino acids. The CDR3 spells CSATGQGSTNYGYTF. The DNA for the CDR3 is TGCAGTGCTACGGGACAGGGGTCAACTAACTATGGCTACACCTTC.

This clonotype came up a few times. V usage is TRBV7-2 and J usage is TRBJ1-2; D not resolved. The length of the CDR3 is 13 residues. Trimming took 5 bases from V and 6 from J, leaving 13 bases between them. The germline V gene has CDR1 SGHTA and CDR2 FQGNSA. The CDR3 region has the DNA TGTGCCAGCAGCATGAACCTCGGGGATGGCTACACCTTC. As protein: CASSMNLGDGYTF.

In its sample, this clonotype was seen once. The chain links TRBV9 to TRBJ2-5; D perhaps matches TRBD1 (6 bases). From germline, CDR1 is SGDLS and CDR2 YYNGEE. The CDR3 length is 16 residues. Deletions cut 0 bases from V and 5 bases from J, with 17 bases between. DNA for the CDR3: TGTGCCAGCAGCGTAGGGGGTCTGACAGGCGGTGAGACCCAGTACTTC. Translation: CASSVGGLTGGETQYF.

The genes are TRBV12-3 or TRBV12-4 and TRBJ1-4; the D gene is possibly TRBD1 (5 bases). Trimming pared 5 bases from V and 0 bases from J, leaving 7 bases between. The CDR3 covers 14 residues. As DNA, the CDR3 is TGTGCCAGCAGTGGGGGTACAACTAATGAAAAACTGTTTTTT. It codes for CASSGGTTNEKLFF.

In regard to this clonotype: One end of the junction is discordant with germline, which a read error may explain. The chain is built from TRBV30 and TRBJ2-1; D unclear. CDR1 and CDR2 (germline): GTSNPN, SVGIG (reference sequence). The CDR3 spans 11 residues. The CDR3 nucleotides read TGTGCCTGGAGCCCGTACAGTGAGCAGTTCTTC. Translation gives CAWSPYSEQFF.

Remarks on this clonotype: The junction departs from the called germline gene at one end, perhaps through a read error. This chain connects TRBV5-6 to TRBJ2-4; possible D gene TRBD2, 5 bases. Germline V lookup: CDR1 SGHDT, CDR2 YYEEEE. This CDR3 region has 15 residues. The DNA of the CDR3 is TGTGCCAGCAGCTTAGGACTCCTAGCCAAAAACATTCGGTACTTC. It encodes CASSLGLLAKNIRYF.

This clonotype has only a few counts. V usage is TRBV15 and J usage is TRBJ1-2, with unresolved D. Trimming pared 0 bases from V and 5 bases from J, leaving 4 bases between. The CDR3 is 12 residues long. Germline loops: CDR1 LNHNV, CDR2 YYDKDF (reference sequence). In nucleotides, the CDR3 is TGTGCCACCAGCAGAGATACATATGGCTACACCTTC. Its translation: CATSRDTYGYTF.

The chain has TRBV4-3 and TRBJ1-2; 8 bases align to TRBD1. This CDR3 spans 17 amino acids. V was pared by 4 bases and J by 4 bases, with 14 bases of the junction left unmatched. CDR1 and CDR2 from the germline V gene are LGHNA and YSLEER. The CDR3 DNA reads as TGCGCCAGCAGCCCTGAGGGTCTGGCAGGGGGCGGCTATGGCTACACCTTC. Its translation: CASSPEGLAGGGYGYTF.

This clonotype was seen a few times. The J gene is TRBJ2-5, the V gene TRBV5-1; 8 bases are a match to TRBD1. CDR1 SGHRS and CDR2 YFSETQ come from the germline V gene. Losses at the gene ends were 4 bases for V and 5 bases for J; bases not matched to a gene: 16. The CDR3 extends over 17 amino acids. CDR3 sequence: CASSPGYRGSSSETQYF. CDR3 sequence (DNA): TGCGCCAGCAGCCCAGGATACAGGGGGTCTTCTTCGGAGACCCAGTACTTC.

This clonotype has just a few counts. The chain combines TRBV7-2 with TRBJ1-6; no reliable D call. Looked up from germline, CDR1 is SGHTA and CDR2 is FQGNSA. This CDR3 has 14 residues. Trimming removed 3 bases at V and 11 bases at J, with 14 bases between. This CDR3 reads CASSLGGIGAPLHF. In nucleotides, the CDR3 is TGTGCCAGCAGCTTGGGAGGGATCGGGGCACCCCTCCACTTT.

This chain connects TRBV27 to TRBJ2-4; D not resolved. The J call may be mistaken, given a closer DNA end match to TRBJ2-7. The CDR3 is 13 residues long. Looked up from germline, CDR1 is MNHEY and CDR2 is SMNVEV (reference sequence). The DNA for the CDR3 is TGTGCCAGCAGTTTATCACCGGTTTACGAGCAGTACTTC. Translation gives CASSLSPVYEQYF.